Listed below are T cell receptor beta chains from one sample, sequenced in a study of cytomegalovirus exposure and HLA in healthy donors. Clones were sequenced by immunoSEQ multiplex PCR, and TCRdb holds only the in-frame ones, with some missing. Here the sample spans 170,000 or so clones, about 69% being singletons. The sequencing sample was made of PBMCs. The receptors come from a male donor in good health and CMV-seronegative. Each CDR3 is given with its conserved first and last residue. The order of the fields is V gene, D gene, clone size, J gene, CDR3 protein, CDR3 DNA. D genes are given only for firm matches. Clone size is stated in some rows and not others, as once, few, many or a class when expanded.

>TRBV19|TRBD1|.|TRBJ1-5
CASSPRGSVRGLRQPQHF
TGTGCCAGTAGTCCACGGGGGTCTGTCAGGGGGCTACGCCAGCCCCAGCATTTT
>TRBV7-9|.|.|TRBJ1-5
CASSLVDQPQHF
TGTGCCAGCAGCTTAGTAGATCAGCCCCAGCATTTT
>TRBV6-5|TRBD1|.|TRBJ1-5
CASISGQASNQPQHF
TGTGCCAGCATCTCCGGACAGGCGAGCAATCAGCCCCAGCATTTT
>TRBV19|TRBD1|.|TRBJ2-6
CASSIGTGESGANVLTF
TGTGCCAGTAGTATAGGTACAGGGGAGTCTGGGGCCAACGTCCTGACTTTC
>TRBV6-5|.|.|TRBJ1-6
CASSSGRSPLHF
TGTGCCAGCAGTTCCGGGAGGTCACCCCTCCACTTT
>TRBV10-2|.|.|TRBJ2-3
CASSVGAGADTQYF
TGCGCCAGCAGTGTTGGGGCAGGGGCAGATACGCAGTATTTT
>TRBV21-1|.|.|TRBJ2-7
CASSKEETSGRYEQYF
TGTGCCAGCAGCAAAGAGGAGACTAGCGGGAGGTACGAGCAGTACTTC
>TRBV6-5|.|once|TRBJ1-2
CASSYSKQGNYGYTF
TGTGCCAGCAGTTACTCGAAACAGGGCAACTATGGCTACACCTTC
>TRBV7-9|TRBD2|.|TRBJ2-7
CASSWGVSGTYEQYF
TGTGCCAGCAGCTGGGGGGTCAGCGGGACCTACGAGCAGTACTTC
>TRBV11-2|.|.|TRBJ1-1
CASSSTALEAFF
TGTGCCAGCAGCTCGACAGCCCTTGAAGCTTTCTTT
>TRBV6-5|.|.|TRBJ1-2
CASESGYTF
TGTGCCAGTGAGAGTGGCTACACCTTC
>TRBV5-1|.|.|TRBJ1-6
CASSFGGMSGSPLHF
TGCGCCAGCAGCTTTGGGGGGATGAGTGGTTCACCCCTCCACTTT
>TRBV6-5|.|few|TRBJ1-1
CASSYSAGMTTEAFF
TGTGCCAGCAGTTACTCAGCAGGGATGACAACTGAAGCTTTCTTT
>TRBV19|TRBD1|.|TRBJ1-5
CASSRRTGKGQPQHF
TGTGCCAGTAGTAGGCGGACAGGGAAGGGACAGCCCCAGCATTTT
>TRBV7-2|TRBD1|.|TRBJ1-4
CASTRRTGNEKLFF
TGTGCCAGTACCAGGAGGACAGGGAATGAAAAACTGTTTTTT
>TRBV5-1|TRBD1|.|TRBJ2-2
CASKGQVNTGELFF
TGCGCTTCGAAGGGACAGGTTAACACCGGGGAGCTGTTTTTT
>TRBV9|.|.|TRBJ1-1
CASSTDPSLNTEAFF
TGTGCCAGCAGCACAGATCCGAGTCTGAACACTGAAGCTTTCTTT
>TRBV10-3|.|.|TRBJ1-1
CATDTGMNTEAFF
TGTGCCACCGATACAGGCATGAACACTGAAGCTTTCTTT
>TRBV7-3|TRBD2|.|TRBJ2-1
CASSLLGLATYNEQFF
TGTGCCAGCAGCCTATTGGGACTAGCTACCTACAATGAGCAGTTCTTC
>TRBV9|TRBD2|.|TRBJ2-4
CASSEGTSGRRVGAKNIQYF
TGTGCCAGCAGCGAGGGGACTAGCGGGAGAAGGGTTGGAGCCAAAAACATTCAGTACTTC
>TRBV6-1|.|.|TRBJ1-5
CASSFPGANQPQHF
TGTGCCAGCAGTTTTCCAGGGGCCAATCAGCCCCAGCATTTT
>TRBV6-1|.|.|TRBJ1-1
CASSTQGLNTEAFF
TGTGCCAGCAGCACGCAGGGCCTGAACACTGAAGCTTTCTTT
>TRBV28|.|.|TRBJ1-2
CASGTGPIYGYTF
TGTGCCAGCGGCACAGGCCCCATCTATGGCTACACCTTC
>TRBV28|.|.|TRBJ1-4
CASTTNEKLFF
TGTGCATCTACAACTAATGAAAAACTGTTTTTT
>TRBV27|.|.|TRBJ2-5
CASSSGEETQYF
TGTGCCAGCAGTTCAGGGGAAGAGACCCAGTACTTC
>TRBV4-2|.|.|TRBJ2-7
CASSQDASEDEQYF
TGTGCCAGCAGCCAAGATGCCTCTGAGGACGAGCAGTACTTC
>TRBV19|.|.|TRBJ1-1
CASRTGGTEAFF
TGTGCCAGTAGAACGGGGGGGACTGAAGCTTTCTTT
>TRBV30|.|few|TRBJ1-3
CAWRAASSSGNTIYF
TGTGCCTGGAGGGCAGCGAGCAGTTCTGGAAACACCATATATTTT
>TRBV6-5|.|once|TRBJ2-1
CASSLGGGFYNEQFF
TGTGCCAGCAGTTTAGGGGGAGGGTTCTACAATGAGCAGTTCTTC
>TRBV27|.|.|TRBJ1-4
CASSLMVGRREKLFF
TGTGCCAGCAGTTTAATGGTGGGGCGTCGAGAAAAACTGTTTTTT
>TRBV4-2|.|.|TRBJ1-5
CASSPSADFQPQHF
TGTGCCAGCAGCCCCTCCGCCGACTTCCAGCCCCAGCATTTT
>TRBV28|.|few|TRBJ1-5
CASSLTGTSRVSQPQHF
TGTGCCAGCAGCCTCACAGGGACCTCAAGGGTTAGTCAGCCCCAGCATTTT
>TRBV7-8|.|.|TRBJ1-5
CASSLARTAHNQPQHF
TGTGCCAGCAGCTTAGCGCGGACAGCGCACAATCAGCCCCAGCATTTT
>TRBV6-1|.|.|TRBJ2-7
CASSEFPAYEQYF
TGTGCCAGCAGTGAATTCCCCGCCTACGAGCAGTACTTC
>TRBV7-2|TRBD2|.|TRBJ2-3
CASSLSLAGGPDTQYF
TGTGCCAGCAGCTTAAGTCTAGCGGGAGGGCCAGATACGCAGTATTTT
>TRBV7-9|TRBD1|few|TRBJ2-7
CASSPGQGVEEQYF
TGTGCCAGCAGCCCGGGACAGGGTGTTGAGGAGCAGTACTTC
>TRBV5-1|.|.|TRBJ1-1
CASSPRGGPIEAFF
TGCGCCAGCAGCCCTCGGGGGGGGCCTATTGAAGCTTTCTTT
>TRBV7-9|.|.|TRBJ2-7
CASSPSSSYEQYF
TGTGCCAGCAGCCCCTCCTCCTCCTACGAGCAGTACTTC
>TRBV6-5|TRBD1|few|TRBJ1-2
CASSEQGNYGYTF
TGTGCCAGCAGTGAACAGGGGAACTATGGCTACACCTTC
>TRBV30|TRBD2|.|TRBJ2-1
CAWGGDPNEQFF
TGTGCCTGGGGGGGGGACCCCAATGAGCAGTTCTTC
>TRBV7-9|TRBD1|few|TRBJ2-1
CASSLGTGGSNEQFF
TGTGCCAGCAGCCTTGGGACAGGGGGTTCCAATGAGCAGTTCTTC
>TRBV11-2|.|.|TRBJ2-1
CASSTYSYNEQFF
TGTGCCAGCAGCACCTACTCCTACAATGAGCAGTTCTTC
>TRBV6-1|TRBD1|.|TRBJ1-2
CASSYGQAYGYTF
TGTGCCAGCAGTTATGGACAGGCCTATGGCTACACCTTC
>TRBV28|TRBD1|.|TRBJ1-3
CASSFRGAGNTIYF
TGTGCCAGCAGTTTCAGGGGGGCTGGAAACACCATATATTTT
>TRBV30|.|.|TRBJ1-5
CAWRDRRGDSNQPQHF
TGTGCCTGGAGGGACAGACGCGGAGATAGCAATCAGCCCCAGCATTTT
>TRBV6-1|TRBD1|.|TRBJ1-4
CAIAAGTATNKKLFF
TGTGCCATCGCAGCAGGGACAGCAACTAATAAAAAACTGTTTTTT
>TRBV7-8|TRBD1|.|TRBJ1-3
CASSYDSRTGGRDTIYF
TGTGCCAGCAGCTATGACTCTAGGACAGGGGGTCGGGACACCATATATTTT
>TRBV7-3|.|.|TRBJ2-1
CASSLNQYYNEQFF
TGTGCCAGCAGCTTAAACCAGTACTACAATGAGCAGTTCTTC
>TRBV28|.|.|TRBJ2-5
CASSFLVSVPGNQETQYF
TGTGCCAGCAGTTTTTTGGTTTCAGTTCCGGGGAACCAAGAGACCCAGTACTTC
>TRBV30|.|.|TRBJ1-2
CAWSSDYRAGYTF
TGTGCCTGGAGTTCAGATTACAGGGCTGGCTACACCTTC
>TRBV29-1|TRBD1|.|TRBJ1-1
CSAGNAGTGSTVAFF
TGCAGCGCAGGGAACGCCGGGACAGGATCGACCGTAGCTTTCTTT
>TRBV6-6|.|.|TRBJ1-1
CASSYRNTEAFF
TGTGCCAGCAGTTACCGGAACACTGAAGCTTTCTTT
>TRBV6-6|TRBD1|.|TRBJ2-1
CASAQIQGADNEQFF
TGTGCCAGCGCCCAAATACAGGGGGCTGACAATGAGCAGTTCTTC
>TRBV29-1|TRBD1|.|TRBJ1-4
CSGGQGGPNEKLFF
TGCAGCGGCGGACAGGGGGGTCCTAATGAAAAACTGTTTTTT
>TRBV6-6|.|few|TRBJ1-2
CASSPGGGPNYGYTF
TGTGCCAGCAGCCCCGGCGGGGGCCCTAACTATGGCTACACCTTC